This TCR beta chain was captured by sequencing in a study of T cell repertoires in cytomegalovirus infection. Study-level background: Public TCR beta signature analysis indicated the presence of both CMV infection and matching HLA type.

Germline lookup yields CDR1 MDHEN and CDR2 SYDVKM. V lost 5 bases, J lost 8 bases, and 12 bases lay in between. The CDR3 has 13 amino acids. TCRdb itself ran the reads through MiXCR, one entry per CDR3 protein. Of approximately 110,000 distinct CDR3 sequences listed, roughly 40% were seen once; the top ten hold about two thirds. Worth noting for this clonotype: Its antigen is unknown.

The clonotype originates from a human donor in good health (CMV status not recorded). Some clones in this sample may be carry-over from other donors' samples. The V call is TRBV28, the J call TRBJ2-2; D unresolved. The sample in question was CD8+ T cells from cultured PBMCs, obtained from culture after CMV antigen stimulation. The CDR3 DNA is TGTGCCAGCAGTCCGGGCCCGGGTGGGGAGCTGTTTTTT. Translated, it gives CASSPGPGGELFF.